This paragraph reports one T cell receptor (beta chain). The antigen is unknown. This entry belongs to a study of STAT3 mutations in large granular lymphocyte leukemia. General observations from the study: In 6 of 18 patients, new TCR clonotypes emerged after therapy. Sampling intervals varied between patients and samples. Every T-LGLL patient had at least one immunodominant TCRbeta clonotype. Clonal expansion was inferred from samples taken at other timepoints.

Each sample's TCRbeta library yielded on average about 40,773 productive templates. The data were produced by immunoSEQ multiplex PCR, yet TCRdb's version contains in-frame clones alone and is incomplete. The sample includes roughly 17,000 clones, about 90% of them seen just once. Trimming took 6 bases from V and 4 from J, leaving 21 bases between them. The CDR3 is made up of 15 amino acids. Per the germline V gene, CDR1 is GTSNPN and CDR2 is SVGIG (reference sequence). The sample was peripheral blood mononuclear cells. This sequence was found in a man aged 60 to 69 with T-cell large granular lymphocyte leukemia. Some clones in this sample may be carry-over from other donors' samples. V usage is TRBV30 and J usage is TRBJ1-2, with D uncertain. The CDR3: CACPNWPPVGYGYTF. The CDR3 DNA follows: TGTGCCTGTCCTAACTGGCCTCCAGTAGGCTATGGCTACACCTTC.